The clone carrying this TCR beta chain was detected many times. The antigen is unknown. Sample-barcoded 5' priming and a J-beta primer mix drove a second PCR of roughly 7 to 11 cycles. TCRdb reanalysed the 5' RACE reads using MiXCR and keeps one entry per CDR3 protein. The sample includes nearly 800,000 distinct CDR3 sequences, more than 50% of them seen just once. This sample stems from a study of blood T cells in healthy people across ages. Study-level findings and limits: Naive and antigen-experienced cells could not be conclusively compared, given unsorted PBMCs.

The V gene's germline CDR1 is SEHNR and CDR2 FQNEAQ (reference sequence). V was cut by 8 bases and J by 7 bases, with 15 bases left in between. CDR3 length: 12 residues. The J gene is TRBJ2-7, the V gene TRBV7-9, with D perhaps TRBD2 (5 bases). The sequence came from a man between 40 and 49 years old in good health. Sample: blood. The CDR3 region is CASGGSDAEQYF. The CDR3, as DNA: TGTGCCAGCGGAGGCTCGGACGCGGAGCAGTACTTC.